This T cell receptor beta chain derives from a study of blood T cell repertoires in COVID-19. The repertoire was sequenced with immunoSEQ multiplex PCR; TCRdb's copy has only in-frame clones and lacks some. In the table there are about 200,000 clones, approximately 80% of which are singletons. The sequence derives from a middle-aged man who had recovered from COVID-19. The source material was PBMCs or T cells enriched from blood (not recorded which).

The CDR3 is CASNLGGSKTYEQYF. DNA of the CDR3: TGTGCCAGCAATTTGGGCGGGAGTAAAACCTACGAGCAGTACTTC. The chain employs TRBV2 and TRBJ2-7; 7 bases are shared with TRBD2. Trimming removed 7 bases from V and 2 bases from J; junction bases left unmatched: 11. The CDR3 runs to 15 residues. Per germline, CDR1 SNHLY and CDR2 FYNNEI.